This T cell receptor (beta chain) is from a study of blood T cell repertoires in COVID-19. Seattle patients were enrolled during active infection and followed longitudinally. Germline lookup yields CDR1 LNHDA and CDR2 SQIVND (reference sequence). CDR3 length: 18 amino acids. Trimming took 7 bases from V and 0 from J; bases not matched to a gene: 13. This clone came up a few times. Per the study methods: Amplifying reference gene primers gave estimates of nucleated cell counts. Here immunoSEQ multiplex PCR was the method, and the copy in TCRdb shows in-frame clones only, minus some. From that table come the V and J calls and clone size; the DNA was used to work out D and trimming. The data contain some 87,000 clones, 80% to 90% of them seen just once; the ten biggest clones take up 4% to 5%.

The clonotype originates from a human donor with COVID-19, enrolled during active disease. The donor label of this sample is uncertain. V usage is TRBV19 and J usage is TRBJ1-4; TRBD1 agrees at 8 bases. Sample: peripheral blood. The CDR3 is CASTPAPQGAATNEKLFF. In nucleotides, the CDR3 is TGTGCCAGTACCCCTGCCCCGCAGGGGGCCGCAACTAATGAAAAACTGTTTTTT.